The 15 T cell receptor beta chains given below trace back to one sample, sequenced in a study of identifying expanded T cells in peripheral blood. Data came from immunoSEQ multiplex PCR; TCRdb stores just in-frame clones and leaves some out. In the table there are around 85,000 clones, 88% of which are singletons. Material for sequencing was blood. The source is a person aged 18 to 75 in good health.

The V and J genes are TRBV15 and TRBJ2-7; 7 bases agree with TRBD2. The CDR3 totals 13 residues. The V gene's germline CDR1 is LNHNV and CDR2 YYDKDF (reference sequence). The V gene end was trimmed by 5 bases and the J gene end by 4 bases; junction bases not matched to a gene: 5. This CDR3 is CATSWGGGYEQYF. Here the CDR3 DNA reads TGTGCCACCAGCTGGGGGGGAGGGTACGAGCAGTACTTC.

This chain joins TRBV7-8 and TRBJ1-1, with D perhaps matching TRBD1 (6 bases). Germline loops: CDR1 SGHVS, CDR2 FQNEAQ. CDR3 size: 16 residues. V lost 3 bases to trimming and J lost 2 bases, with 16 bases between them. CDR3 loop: CASSFGGPSGNTEAFF. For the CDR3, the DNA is TGTGCCAGCAGCTTCGGGGGCCCCAGTGGTAACACTGAAGCTTTCTTT.

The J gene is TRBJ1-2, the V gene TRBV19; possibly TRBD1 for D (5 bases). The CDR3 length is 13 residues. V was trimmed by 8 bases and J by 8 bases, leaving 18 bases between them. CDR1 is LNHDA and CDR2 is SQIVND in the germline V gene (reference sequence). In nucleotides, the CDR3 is TGTGCCAGTTTAACTTTCGGGACGCCCGGCTACACCTTC. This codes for CASLTFGTPGYTF.

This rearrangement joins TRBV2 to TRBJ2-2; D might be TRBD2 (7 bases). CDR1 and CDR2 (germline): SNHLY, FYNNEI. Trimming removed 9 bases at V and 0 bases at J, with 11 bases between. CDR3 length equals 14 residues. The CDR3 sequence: CARTGGANTGELFF. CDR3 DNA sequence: TGTGCCAGGACGGGGGGCGCGAACACCGGGGAGCTGTTTTTT. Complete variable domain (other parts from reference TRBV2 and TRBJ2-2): EPEVTQTPSHQVTQMGQEVILRCVPISNHLYFYWYRQILGQKVEFLVSFYNNEISEKSEIFDDQFSVERPDGSNFTLKIRSTKLEDSAMYFCARTGGANTGELFFGEGSRLTVL.

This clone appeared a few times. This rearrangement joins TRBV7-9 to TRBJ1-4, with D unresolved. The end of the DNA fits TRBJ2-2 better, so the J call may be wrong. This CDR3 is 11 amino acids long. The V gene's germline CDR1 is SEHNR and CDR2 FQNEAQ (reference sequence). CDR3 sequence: CASSLARELFF. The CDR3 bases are TGTGCCAGCAGCTTGGCCCGGGAGCTGTTTTTT.

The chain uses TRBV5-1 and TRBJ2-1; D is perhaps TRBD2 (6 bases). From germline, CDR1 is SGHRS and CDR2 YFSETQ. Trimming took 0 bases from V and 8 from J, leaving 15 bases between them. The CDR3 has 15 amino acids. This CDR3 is CASSLEGLDLDEQFF. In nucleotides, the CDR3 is TGCGCCAGCAGCTTGGAGGGACTTGATCTCGATGAGCAGTTCTTC. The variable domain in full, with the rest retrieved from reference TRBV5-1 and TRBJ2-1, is KAGVTQTPRYLIKTRGQQVTLSCSPISGHRSVSWYQQTPGQGLQFLFEYFSETQRNKGNFPGRFSGRQFSNSRSEMNVSTLELGDSALYLCASSLEGLDLDEQFFGPGTRLTVL.

CDR3 amino acids: CASSLGGGGDTQYF. The DNA for the CDR3 is TGTGCCAGCAGCTTAGGCGGGGGAGGAGATACGCAGTATTTT. The V gene is TRBV7-2, the J gene TRBJ2-3, with 7 bases identical to TRBD2. V was pared by 1 base and J by 5 bases, with 3 bases of the junction left unmatched. The CDR3 consists of 14 residues. From germline, CDR1 is SGHTA and CDR2 FQGNSA.

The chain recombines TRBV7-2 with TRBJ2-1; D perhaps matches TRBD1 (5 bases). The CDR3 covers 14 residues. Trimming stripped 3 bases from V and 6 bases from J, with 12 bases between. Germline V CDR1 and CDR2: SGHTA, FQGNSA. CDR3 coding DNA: TGTGCCAGCAGCTTCAGGGCCATCCGCAATGAGCAGTTCTTC. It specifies CASSFRAIRNEQFF.

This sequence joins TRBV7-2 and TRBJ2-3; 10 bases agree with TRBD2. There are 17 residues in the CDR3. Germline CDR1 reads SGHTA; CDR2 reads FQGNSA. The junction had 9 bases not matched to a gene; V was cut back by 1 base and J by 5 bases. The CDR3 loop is CASSLVVAGGPGDTQYF. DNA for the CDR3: TGTGCCAGCAGCTTAGTGGTAGCGGGGGGCCCCGGAGATACGCAGTATTTT. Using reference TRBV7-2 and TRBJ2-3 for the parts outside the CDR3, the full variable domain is GAGVSQSPSNKVTEKGKDVELRCDPISGHTALYWYRQSLGQGLEFLIYFQGNSAPDKSGLPSDRFSAERTGGSVSTLTIQRTQQEDSAVYLCASSLVVAGGPGDTQYFGPGTRLTVL.

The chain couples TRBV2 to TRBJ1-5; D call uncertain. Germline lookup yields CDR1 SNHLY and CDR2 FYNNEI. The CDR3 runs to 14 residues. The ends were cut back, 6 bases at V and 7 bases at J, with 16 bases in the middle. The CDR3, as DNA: TGTGCCAGCAGCCCCGTTGGGGTGGAACAGCCCCAGCATTTT. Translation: CASSPVGVEQPQHF.

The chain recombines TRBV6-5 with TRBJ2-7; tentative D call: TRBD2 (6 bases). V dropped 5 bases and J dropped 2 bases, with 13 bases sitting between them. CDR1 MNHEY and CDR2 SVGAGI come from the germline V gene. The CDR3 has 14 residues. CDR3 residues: CASSRSGRTYEQYF. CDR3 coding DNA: TGTGCCAGCAGTCGATCAGGGAGGACCTACGAGCAGTACTTC.

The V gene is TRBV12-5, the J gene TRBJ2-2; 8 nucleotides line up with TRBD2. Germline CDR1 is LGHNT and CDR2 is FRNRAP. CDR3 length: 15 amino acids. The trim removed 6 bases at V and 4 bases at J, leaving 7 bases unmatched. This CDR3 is CASGPGLAGTGELFF. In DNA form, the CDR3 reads TGTGCTAGTGGGCCCGGACTAGCTGGCACCGGGGAGCTGTTTTTT.

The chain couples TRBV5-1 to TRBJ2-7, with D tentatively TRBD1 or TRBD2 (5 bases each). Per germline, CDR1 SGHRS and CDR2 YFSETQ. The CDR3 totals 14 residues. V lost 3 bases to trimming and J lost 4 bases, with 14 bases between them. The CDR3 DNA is TGCGCCAGCAGCTGGGCTACCGGGGCGTACGAGCAGTACTTC. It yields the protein CASSWATGAYEQYF.

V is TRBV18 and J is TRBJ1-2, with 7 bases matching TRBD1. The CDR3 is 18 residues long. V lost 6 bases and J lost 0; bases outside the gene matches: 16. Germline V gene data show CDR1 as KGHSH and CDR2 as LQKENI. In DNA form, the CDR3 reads TGTGCCAGCTCGGGTGGGACAGACAGAAACCTGCCTAACTATGGCTACACCTTC. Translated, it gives CASSGGTDRNLPNYGYTF.

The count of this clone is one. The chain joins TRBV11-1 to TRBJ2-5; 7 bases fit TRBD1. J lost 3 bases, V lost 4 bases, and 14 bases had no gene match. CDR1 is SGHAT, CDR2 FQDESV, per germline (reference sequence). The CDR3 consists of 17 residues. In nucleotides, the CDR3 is TGTGCCAGCAGCTCCCCCCTCCGCCGGGACAGAGAAGAGACCCAGTACTTC. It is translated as CASSSPLRRDREETQYF.